This TCR beta chain was identified in a study of blood T cells in healthy people across ages. Germline assignment: CDR1 LGHNA and CDR2 YNFKEQ. This CDR3 comprises 13 residues. V was pared by 0 bases and J by 10 bases, with 12 bases between. Whole-study findings and limits: It was held that diversity estimates obtained from one million T cells represented underestimates. Naive T cell percentage strongly correlated with TCR beta diversity.

This clonotype was observed at least ten times. The antigen is undetermined. A J-beta primer mix and a sample-barcoded 5' primer were used in a second PCR of roughly 7 to 12 cycles. A single record per CDR3 protein comes from TCRdb applying MiXCR to the 5' RACE reads. The sample has some 1.6 million distinct CDR3 sequences; about 31% are singletons. Caucasian individuals from Russia who were healthy and aged roughly 6 to 95 acted as donors. The source of this sequence is a woman aged 30 to 39 in good health. Sequencing was carried out using blood. This chain connects TRBV4-2 to TRBJ2-5, with D unclear. The CDR3 DNA reads TGTGCCAGCAGCCAAGATACGAAAGTGGGCCAGTACTTC. This sequence encodes CASSQDTKVGQYF.